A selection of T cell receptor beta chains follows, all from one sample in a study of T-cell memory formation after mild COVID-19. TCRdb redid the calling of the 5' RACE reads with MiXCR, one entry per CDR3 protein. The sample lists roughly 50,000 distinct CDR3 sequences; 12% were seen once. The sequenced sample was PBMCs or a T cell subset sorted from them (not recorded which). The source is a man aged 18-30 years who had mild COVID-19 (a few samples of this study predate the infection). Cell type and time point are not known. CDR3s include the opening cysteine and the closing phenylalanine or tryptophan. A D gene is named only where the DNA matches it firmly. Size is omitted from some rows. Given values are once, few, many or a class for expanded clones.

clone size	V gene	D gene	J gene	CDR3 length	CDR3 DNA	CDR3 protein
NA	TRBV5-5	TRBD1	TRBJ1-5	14	TGTGCCAGCAGCTCAGGGGGTGGCAATCAGCCCCAGCATTTT	CASSSGGGNQPQHF
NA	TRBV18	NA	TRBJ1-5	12	TGTGCCAGCGGCGACAGTCATCAGCCCCAGCATTTT	CASGDSHQPQHF
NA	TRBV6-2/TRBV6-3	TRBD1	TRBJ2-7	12	TGTGCCAGCAGGATGACAGGGTTCGAGCAGTACTTC	CASRMTGFEQYF
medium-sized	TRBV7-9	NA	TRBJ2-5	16	TGTGCCAGCAGCTTAGCGGGGGCCATCCTCCAAGAGACCCAGTACTTC	CASSLAGAILQETQYF
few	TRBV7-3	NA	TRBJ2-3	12	TGTGCCAGCAGCTCGGGGGAGGATACGCAGTATTTT	CASSSGEDTQYF
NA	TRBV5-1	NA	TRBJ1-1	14	TGCGCCAGCAGCTACCACTCGGGGAACACTGAAGCTTTCTTT	CASSYHSGNTEAFF
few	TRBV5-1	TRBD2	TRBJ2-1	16	TGCGCCAGCAGATATCTAGCGGGGGGGCCGAACAATGAGCAGTTCTTC	CASRYLAGGPNNEQFF
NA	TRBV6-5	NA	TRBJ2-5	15	TGTGCCAGCAGTTATCAACTCGCGGCACAAGAGACCCAGTACTTC	CASSYQLAAQETQYF
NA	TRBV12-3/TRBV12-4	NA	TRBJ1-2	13	TGTGCCAGCAGTTTAAGGGCCGGCTATGGCTACACCTTC	CASSLRAGYGYTF
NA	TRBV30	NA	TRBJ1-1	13	TGTGCCTGGGGAGACAGTGGATTGACTGAAGCTTTCTTT	CAWGDSGLTEAFF
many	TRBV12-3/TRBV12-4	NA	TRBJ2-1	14	TGTGCCAGCAGTAAAAACAGGGTTGGGAATGAGCAGTTCTTC	CASSKNRVGNEQFF
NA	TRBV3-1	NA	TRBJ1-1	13	TGTGCCAGCAGCCAAGACGGGATTCCAGAGGCTTTCTTT	CASSQDGIPEAFF
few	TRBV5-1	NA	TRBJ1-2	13	TGCGCCAGCAGTCCCCACGGACAGCATGGCTACACCTTC	CASSPHGQHGYTF
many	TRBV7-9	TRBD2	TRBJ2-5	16	TGTGCCAGCAGCCCGACTAGCGGGGCTTACCAAGAGACCCAGTACTTC	CASSPTSGAYQETQYF
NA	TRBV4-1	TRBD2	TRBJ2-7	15	TGCGCCAGCGCCAGCGGGGGGGCCCTGTCCTACGAGCAGTACTTC	CASASGGALSYEQYF
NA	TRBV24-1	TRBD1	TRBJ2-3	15	TGTGCCACCAGTGACTCACAGGGGCAGCGCGATACGCAGTATTTT	CATSDSQGQRDTQYF
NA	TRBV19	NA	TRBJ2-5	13	TGTGCCAGTAGTGGAGGAGGTCTAGAGACCCAGTACTTC	CASSGGGLETQYF
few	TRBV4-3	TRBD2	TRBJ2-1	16	TGCGCCAGCAGCCAAGTTGGCCAGCGGGGGTACAATGAGCAGTTCTTC	CASSQVGQRGYNEQFF
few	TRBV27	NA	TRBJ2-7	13	TGTGCCAGCAGTTTCTGGCAGGGCAACGAGCAGTACTTC	CASSFWQGNEQYF
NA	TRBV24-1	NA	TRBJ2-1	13	TGTGCCACCAGTAATGGACCCCTGAATGAGCAGTTCTTC	CATSNGPLNEQFF
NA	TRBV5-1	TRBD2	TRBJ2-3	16	TGCGCCAGCAGCTTGGGGGGGTTGGGACTAACAGATACGCAGTATTTT	CASSLGGLGLTDTQYF
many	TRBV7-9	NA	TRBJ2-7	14	TGTGCCAGCAGCCCGGCTCAGGGAGGTCACGAGCAGTACTTC	CASSPAQGGHEQYF
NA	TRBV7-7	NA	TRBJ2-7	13	TGTGCCAGCAGCCCTGAGGGCTCCTACGAGCAGTACTTC	CASSPEGSYEQYF
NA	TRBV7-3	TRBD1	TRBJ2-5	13	TGTGCCAGCAGTTCACAGGGGCAAGAGACCCAGTACTTC	CASSSQGQETQYF
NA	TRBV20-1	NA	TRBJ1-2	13	TGCAGTGCTAGAGGACTCGATAACTATGGCTACACCTTC	CSARGLDNYGYTF
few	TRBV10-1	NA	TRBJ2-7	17	TGCGCCAGCAGTGAGCCTAATAGGGGTGGACGGATCTACGAGCAGTACTTC	CASSEPNRGGRIYEQYF
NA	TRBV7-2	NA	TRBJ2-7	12	TGTGCCAGCAGCCTAACGACCTCCGAGCAGTACTTC	CASSLTTSEQYF
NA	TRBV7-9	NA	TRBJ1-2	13	TGTGCCAGTAGCTTAGAGGTCAGCTATGGCTACACCTTC	CASSLEVSYGYTF
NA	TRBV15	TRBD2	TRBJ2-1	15	TGTGCCACCAGCATCCTAGCGGGGGGTAGGAATGAGCAGTTCTTC	CATSILAGGRNEQFF
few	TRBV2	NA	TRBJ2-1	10	TGTGCCAGCGGGGGCAATGAGCAGTTCTTC	CASGGNEQFF
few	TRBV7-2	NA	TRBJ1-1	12	TGTGCCAGCAGCCCGCGGGCCGGTGAAGCTTTCTTT	CASSPRAGEAFF
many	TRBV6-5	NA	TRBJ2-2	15	TGTGCCAGCAGTTACTCGTCAGGGTTCACCGGGGAGCTGTTTTTT	CASSYSSGFTGELFF
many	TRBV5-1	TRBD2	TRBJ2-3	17	TGCGCCAGCAGCTTGGTGTCTAGCGGGGAGGCCACAGATACGCAGTATTTT	CASSLVSSGEATDTQYF
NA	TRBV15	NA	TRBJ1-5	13	TGTGCCACCGCCGGTAGGTCCAATCAGCCCCAGCATTTT	CATAGRSNQPQHF
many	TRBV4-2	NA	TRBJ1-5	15	TGTGCCAGCAGCCAAGATTGGAGGGGCAATCAGCCCCAGCATTTT	CASSQDWRGNQPQHF
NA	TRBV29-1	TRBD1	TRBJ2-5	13	TGCAGCGCCGGGACAGGGAGTTTGGAGACCCGGTACTTC	CSAGTGSLETRYF
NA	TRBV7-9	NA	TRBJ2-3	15	TGTGCCAGCAATTCTATTAGGATTTCCACAGATACGCAGTATTTT	CASNSIRISTDTQYF
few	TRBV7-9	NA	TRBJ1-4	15	TGTGCCAGCAGCTTAGCAATTGCAGGATATGAAAAACTGTTTTTT	CASSLAIAGYEKLFF
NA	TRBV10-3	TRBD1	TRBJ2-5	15	TGTGCCAGCCGGCCGGGACAGGGGAAAAGGGAGACCCAGTACTTC	CASRPGQGKRETQYF
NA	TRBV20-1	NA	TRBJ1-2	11	TGCAGTGCTAGGAGGTCAGATGGCTACACCTTC	CSARRSDGYTF
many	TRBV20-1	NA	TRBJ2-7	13	TGCAGTGCTAGAGATCTGGGGGGCCGCGAGCAGTACTTC	CSARDLGGREQYF
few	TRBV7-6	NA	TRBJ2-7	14	TGTGCCAGCAGTATGGGGGGTTGGTCCTACGAGCAGTACTTC	CASSMGGWSYEQYF
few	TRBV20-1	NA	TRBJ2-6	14	TGCAGTGCTATTGCTTTCTCTGGGGCCAACGTCCTGACTTTC	CSAIAFSGANVLTF
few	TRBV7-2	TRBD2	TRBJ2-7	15	TGTGCCAGCAGCTTAGCGGGGCGGGGGGTGGACGAGCAGTACTTC	CASSLAGRGVDEQYF